The 27 T cell receptor beta chains below come from one sample, sequenced in a study of CD8+ T cells in alopecia areata. Once RNA had been extracted, it was reverse transcribed into cDNA to act as the sequencing template. Libraries were prepared by immunoSEQ multiplex PCR; TCRdb keeps only in-frame clonotypes and omits some of them. The sample records some 110,000 clones, around 61% being singletons. Sequences were obtained from CD4+ T cells sorted from blood. Source of these receptors: a human donor in good health.

As to this clone: This CDR3 is also generated by other DNA sequences in the sample. This rearrangement joins TRBV30 to TRBJ1-2; D perhaps matches TRBD1 (6 bases). Trimming stripped 0 bases from V and 6 bases from J, with 8 bases between. This CDR3 contains 12 residues. The germline V gene encodes CDR1 GTSNPN and CDR2 SVGIG (reference sequence). CDR3 loop: CAWSVKGDGYTF. The CDR3 DNA reads as TGTGCCTGGAGTGTCAAGGGGGATGGCTACACCTTC.

This clone was observed a few times. The rearrangement joins TRBV6-1 to TRBJ2-1; TRBD2 matches at 8 bases. The CDR3 is 15 amino acids. Germline assignment: CDR1 MNHNS and CDR2 SASEGT. The ends lost 4 bases at V and 6 bases at J; junction bases unmatched: 8. CDR3 bases: TGTGCCAGCAGTGGACGGACTAGCAGGGGCAATGAGCAGTTCTTC. Its translation: CASSGRTSRGNEQFF.

The chain uses TRBV4-1 and TRBJ1-4, with D unclear. With 1 base removed from V and 7 bases from J, the gap between germline ends came to 7 bases. Germline loops: CDR1 MGHRA, CDR2 YSYEKL. This CDR3 is built from 13 residues. The CDR3 is CASSQVVREKLFF. In nucleotides, the CDR3 is TGCGCCAGCAGCCAAGTAGTCCGTGAAAAACTGTTTTTT.

This clone was counted a single time. The chain has TRBV23-1 and TRBJ1-1, with no clear D. TRBV23-1 carries the ORF label, with uncertain function. The CDR3 extends over 13 amino acids. V was shortened by 9 bases and J by 10 bases, with 21 bases between the two germline ends. The CDR3 sequence: CARRREAGVLAFF. CDR3 DNA sequence: TGCGCCAGAAGACGAGAGGCGGGAGTGTTAGCTTTCTTT.

This clone came up a few times. This chain joins TRBV29-1 and TRBJ1-1, with TRBD1 matching 8 bases. Germline loops: CDR1 SQVTM, CDR2 ANQGSEA. Germline trimming cut 4 bases from V and 2 bases from J; bases unmatched to any gene: 3. The CDR3 extends over 13 amino acids. CDR3 sequence (DNA): TGCAGCGTTGGAGGACAGGGAAACACTGAAGCTTTCTTT. It yields the protein CSVGGQGNTEAFF.

This chain connects TRBV6-1 to TRBJ1-2; D not resolved. The V end lost 1 base, the J end lost 3 bases, and 3 bases lay between the germline ends. The CDR3 runs 12 residues. Germline-derived CDR1 and CDR2 are MNHNS and SASEGT. The CDR3 region is CASSEGHYGYTF. CDR3 DNA: TGTGCCAGCAGTGAAGGGCACTATGGCTACACCTTC.

This clone was recorded a few times. The chain uses TRBV7-2 and TRBJ1-2, with 12 bases that match TRBD1. Germline trimming cut 4 bases from V and 7 bases from J; bases unmatched to any gene: 4. This CDR3 has 14 residues. CDR1 is SGHTA and CDR2 is FQGNSA in the germline V gene. The CDR3 DNA reads as TGTGCCAGCAGCTGGGACAGGGGGCGCGTTGGCTACACCTTC. Amino acids: CASSWDRGRVGYTF.

The chain couples TRBV20-1 to TRBJ2-1; D gene unclear. The V gene lost 6 bases and the J gene lost 3 bases, with 3 bases spanning the gap. CDR1 and CDR2 (germline): DFQATT, SNEGSKA (reference sequence). This CDR3 is built from 10 residues. The CDR3 DNA reads as TGCAGTGCACACTACAATGAGCAGTTCTTC. Residues: CSAHYNEQFF.

V and J are TRBV2 and TRBJ1-1; no clear D gene. CDR3 length: 12 residues. V was clipped by 5 bases and J by 1 base, with 5 bases between them. Germline V gene sequence: CDR1 SNHLY, CDR2 FYNNEI. CDR3 amino acids: CASSIGNTEAFF. CDR3 in DNA: TGTGCCAGCAGTATCGGGAACACTGAAGCTTTCTTT.

The chain recombines TRBV19 with TRBJ1-5, with D possibly matching TRBD1 (5 bases). The V gene lost 8 bases and the J gene lost 3 bases, with 14 bases spanning the gap. Germline-derived CDR1 and CDR2 are LNHDA and SQIVND (reference sequence). The CDR3 is 14 amino acids. CDR3 in amino acids: CASYSGGINQPQHF. DNA of the CDR3: TGTGCCAGTTATTCTGGGGGAATCAATCAGCCCCAGCATTTT.

Notes on this clone: The junction does not match germline at one end; this may be a read error. The chain combines TRBV7-2 with TRBJ2-3; D is perhaps TRBD1 or TRBD2 (6 bases each). The V gene's germline CDR1 is SGHTA and CDR2 FQGNSA. This CDR3 has 14 amino acids. The CDR3 spells CASSLGGSADTQYF. In DNA, the CDR3 is TGTGCCAGCAGTTTAGGGGGGTCAGCAGATACGCAGTATTTT.

The J gene is TRBJ1-6, the V gene TRBV30; perhaps TRBD1 as D (5 bases). The ends were cut back, 0 bases at V and 3 bases at J, with 9 bases in the middle. This CDR3 is 15 amino acids long. Germline V gene lookup returns CDR1 GTSNPN and CDR2 SVGIG (reference sequence). The CDR3 loop reads CAWSVLGDYNSPLHF. In DNA, the CDR3 is TGTGCCTGGAGTGTACTAGGGGACTATAATTCACCCCTCCACTTT.

The V and J genes are TRBV5-6 and TRBJ2-1; TRBD1 aligns across 9 bases. With 2 bases clipped from V and 13 bases from J, the junction kept 13 bases outside the gene matches. The V gene's germline CDR1 is SGHDT and CDR2 YYEEEE. The CDR3 extends over 15 amino acids. The CDR3 is CASSLTGGVLAIQFF. CDR3 nucleotide sequence: TGTGCCAGCAGCTTAACAGGGGGCGTATTGGCTATTCAGTTCTTC.

The chain couples TRBV2 to TRBJ1-2; D remains ambiguous. The CDR3 has 12 amino acids. V lost 1 base and J lost 7, with 7 bases in between. The germline V gene encodes CDR1 SNHLY and CDR2 FYNNEI. CDR3 sequence reads: CASSEVNVGYTF. Here the CDR3 DNA reads TGTGCCAGCAGTGAAGTCAACGTTGGCTACACCTTC.

This clone was detected once. The rearrangement joins TRBV6-1 to TRBJ1-2; no definite D call. The V gene lost 5 bases and the J gene lost 7 bases, with 11 bases spanning the gap. The CDR3 is 12 amino acids. Germline V lookup: CDR1 MNHNS, CDR2 SASEGT. CDR3 region: CASSIGSGGYTF. DNA for the CDR3: TGTGCCAGCAGTATCGGGAGTGGTGGCTACACCTTC.

CDR3 nucleotides: TGCGCCAGCAGCCAAGATGGGGCGGGTCAAGAGACCCAGTACTTC. Translating it yields CASSQDGAGQETQYF. This chain connects TRBV4-1 to TRBJ2-5; D could derive from TRBD1 or TRBD2 (5 bases each). V lost 0 bases and J lost 2, with 10 bases in between. In germline, CDR1 is MGHRA, CDR2 YSYEKL. This CDR3 is built from 15 residues.

The chain links TRBV9 to TRBJ1-1, with unresolved D. CDR1 and CDR2 (germline): SGDLS, YYNGEE. With 4 bases removed from V and 9 bases from J, the gap between germline ends came to 16 bases. CDR3 size: 13 residues. The CDR3 protein is CASSPPPPNKAFF. The CDR3 nucleotides read TGTGCCAGCAGCCCTCCCCCCCCAAACAAAGCTTTCTTT.

V is TRBV6-5 and J is TRBJ1-2, with no clear D. V lost 8 bases to trimming and J lost 6 bases, with 13 bases between them. The CDR3 loop spans 12 amino acids. The germline V gene has CDR1 MNHEY and CDR2 SVGAGI. DNA of the CDR3: TGTGCCAGCCGAAACGGAGGGCATGGCTACACCTTC. Protein: CASRNGGHGYTF.

The chain is built from TRBV2 and TRBJ2-4; D unresolved. The CDR3 is 16 amino acids. Deletions cut 5 bases from V and 9 bases from J, with 23 bases between. CDR1 and CDR2 (germline): SNHLY, FYNNEI. CDR3 DNA: TGTGCCAGCAGTATCCCAACCCGGTTTCAAGGTCTCATTCAGTACTTC. It specifies CASSIPTRFQGLIQYF.

This rearrangement joins TRBV5-1 to TRBJ2-7, with 7 bases fitting TRBD1. This CDR3 is built from 14 residues. V lost 0 bases to trimming and J lost 2 bases; unmatched junction nucleotides: 2. Per the germline V gene, CDR1 is SGHRS and CDR2 is YFSETQ. CDR3 nucleotides: TGCGCCAGCAGCTTGGGGGGGACAGCCTACGAGCAGTACTTC. Translation gives CASSLGGTAYEQYF.

The rearrangement joins TRBV4-1 to TRBJ2-6, with a possible D match to TRBD1 (6 bases). The germline V gene has CDR1 MGHRA and CDR2 YSYEKL. The CDR3 has 16 amino acids. Trimming removed 1 base at V and 2 bases at J, with 9 bases between. The CDR3 bases are TGCGCCAGCAGCCAAGGGCAGGGGACTGGGGCCAACGTCCTGACTTTC. This translates into CASSQGQGTGANVLTF.

Points on this clone: The same CDR3 can be traced to other DNA sequences in this sample. The genes are TRBV29-1 and TRBJ2-7; maybe TRBD1 (6 bases). CDR3 length: 11 residues. Trimming took off 6 bases at V and 3 bases at J, with 9 bases between the two ends. Germline-derived CDR1 and CDR2 are SQVTM and ANQGSEA. CDR3 residues: CSVADSYEQYF. The CDR3 bases are TGCAGCGTCGCGGACAGCTACGAGCAGTACTTC.

The chain employs TRBV6-6 and TRBJ2-7, with 10 positions matching TRBD2. This CDR3 spans 14 amino acids. The germline gives CDR1 MNHNY, CDR2 SVGAGI (reference sequence). Trimming removed 6 bases from V and 4 bases from J; junction bases left unmatched: 6. DNA of the CDR3: TGTGCCAGCAGGACCGGGACTAGCGCGTACGAGCAGTACTTC. Protein sequence: CASRTGTSAYEQYF.

CDR3 residues: CASSLPGEETQYF. The DNA for the CDR3 is TGCGCCAGCAGCTTGCCAGGGGAAGAGACCCAGTACTTC. The chain combines TRBV5-1 with TRBJ2-5; the D gene is possibly TRBD1 (6 bases). V lost 1 base to trimming and J lost 3 bases, with 7 bases between them. Germline V lookup: CDR1 SGHRS, CDR2 YFSETQ. The CDR3 contains 13 residues.

The chain employs TRBV6-1 and TRBJ2-3, with 13 positions matching TRBD2. Germline V gene sequence: CDR1 MNHNS, CDR2 SASEGT. The CDR3 runs 15 residues. V shed 7 bases, J shed 4 bases, and the junction held 5 bases outside the gene matches. As DNA, the CDR3 is TGTGCCAGCATCGGGACTAGCGGGGTGGCAGATACGCAGTATTTT. Translation gives CASIGTSGVADTQYF.

J is TRBJ1-4 and V is TRBV2; D unresolved. Germline CDR1 is SNHLY and CDR2 is FYNNEI. The CDR3 has 13 residues. V dropped 1 base and J dropped 7 bases, with 7 bases sitting between them. This chain's CDR3 is CASSEETLEKLFF. CDR3 coding DNA: TGTGCCAGCAGTGAAGAGACACTTGAAAAACTGTTTTTT.

The chain carries TRBV23-1 and TRBJ1-5; TRBD1 might be the D (6 bases). TRBV23-1 is an ORF for which the function is uncertain. Trimming cost V 3 bases and J 5 bases, with 23 bases left between them. The CDR3 length is 18 residues. The CDR3 spells CASSQCGQLAPRDQPQHF. CDR3 coding DNA: TGCGCCAGCAGTCAGTGCGGACAGTTGGCCCCCCGGGATCAGCCCCAGCATTTT.